The 10 T cell receptor beta chains below come from one sample, sequenced in a study of OX40 agonist ivuxolimab in advanced cancers. The library was generated by the immunoSEQ multiplex PCR assay. What TCRdb holds here is the immuneACCESS table cut down to in-frame rearrangements. Part of the clones is not present; checked against another copy, under half of the missing clones reflect an unresolved V gene, and the others are unexplained. This sample gives about 68,000 clones in total; over 65% of them show up just once. Around 0.68% of the sample is taken by the ten largest. The sequences come from CD4+ or CD8+ T cells sorted from blood, collected in a trial of the OX40 agonist ivuxolimab. These receptors were collected from an adult with an advanced solid tumor such as melanoma, head and neck, liver or kidney cancer.

The rearrangement links TRBV5-6 to TRBJ1-5; the match to TRBD1 covers 8 bases. V lost 6 bases and J lost 4; bases outside the gene matches: 6. This CDR3 has 14 amino acids. The germline gives CDR1 SGHDT, CDR2 YYEEEE. The CDR3 reads CASTPRQGNQPQHF. CDR3 nucleotide sequence: TGTGCCAGCACCCCGCGACAGGGGAATCAGCCCCAGCATTTT.

This chain uses TRBV9 with TRBJ1-3; a weak D match, TRBD1 (5 bases). The ends were cut back, 4 bases at V and 0 bases at J, with 20 bases in the middle. The CDR3 is 18 residues long. Germline values: CDR1 SGDLS, CDR2 YYNGEE. The CDR3 here is CASSSARWGETSGNTIYF. CDR3 sequence (DNA): TGTGCCAGCAGCTCAGCCCGGTGGGGGGAAACCTCTGGAAACACCATATATTTT. Filled out from reference TRBV9 and TRBJ1-3, the complete variable domain reads DSGVTQTPKHLITATGQRVTLRCSPRSGDLSVYWYQQSLDQGLQFLIQYYNGEERAKGNILERFSAQQFPDLHSELNLSSLELGDSALYFCASSSARWGETSGNTIYFGEGSWLTVV.

This rearrangement joins TRBV7-2 to TRBJ2-3, with a weak D call TRBD2 (5 bases). The CDR3 has 16 amino acids. V was trimmed by 5 bases and J by 3 bases, leaving 18 bases between them. Germline CDR1 is SGHTA and CDR2 is FQGNSA. The CDR3 reads CASSQRVGYRTDTQYF. As DNA, the CDR3 is TGTGCCAGCAGCCAGAGGGTGGGCTACCGGACAGATACGCAGTATTTT.

This clone occurred once. As DNA, the CDR3 is TGTGCCAGCAGTTACTCGGGCAGGGGAAATGAGCAGTTCTTC. Residues: CASSYSGRGNEQFF. This chain connects TRBV6-5 to TRBJ2-1; the D gene is possibly TRBD1 (6 bases). Germline V gene data show CDR1 as MNHEY and CDR2 as SVGAGI. Trimming took off 0 bases at V and 7 bases at J, with 10 bases between the two ends. The CDR3 runs 14 residues.

This chain uses TRBV7-2 with TRBJ1-4, with no clear D. CDR3 length: 14 residues. V was pared by 5 bases and J by 4 bases, with 11 bases between. Germline V CDR1 and CDR2: SGHTA, FQGNSA. The CDR3 reads CASSRDGINEKLFF. CDR3 nucleotides: TGTGCCAGCAGCAGAGACGGCATTAATGAAAAACTGTTTTTT.

The genes are TRBV7-2 and TRBJ1-2; no firm D call. The length of the CDR3 is 16 residues. Germline CDR1 is SGHTA and CDR2 is FQGNSA. V gave up 1 base and J gave up 8 bases, with 20 bases separating them. In DNA, the CDR3 is TGTGCCAGCAGCTTAGATTTCCGAGGAAACTCGGGAGGCTACACCTTC. Protein product: CASSLDFRGNSGGYTF.

The CDR3 DNA sequence: TGCGCCAGCAGCCAAGTGTCAGGGCGGACTGAAGCTTTCTTT. It specifies CASSQVSGRTEAFF. This chain connects TRBV4-3 to TRBJ1-1, with D possibly matching TRBD1 (5 bases). Germline lookup yields CDR1 LGHNA and CDR2 YSLEER. Deletions cut 1 base from V and 5 bases from J, with 11 bases between. CDR3 length: 14 residues.

The rearrangement joins TRBV6-6 to TRBJ2-5; either TRBD1 or TRBD2 may supply D (5 bases each). Germline CDR1 and CDR2: MNHNY and SVGAGI (reference sequence). The germline V and J ends were trimmed by 11 bases and 3 bases, with 13 bases remaining between them. The CDR3 is 12 amino acids. Here the CDR3 reads CAARGGEETQYF. Written as DNA, the CDR3 is TGTGCCGCACGTGGGGGTGAAGAGACCCAGTACTTC.

V gene TRBV18 combines with J gene TRBJ1-2, with D hard to call. Trimming took off 2 bases at V and 6 bases at J, with 16 bases between the two ends. The germline gives CDR1 KGHSH, CDR2 LQKENI. There are 15 residues in the CDR3. The CDR3: CASSPVGSQGNGYTF. In nucleotides, the CDR3 is TGTGCCAGCTCACCAGTCGGGTCTCAAGGGAATGGCTACACCTTC. The variable domain in full, completed from reference TRBV18 and TRBJ1-2, reads NAGVMQNPRHLVRRRGQEARLRCSPMKGHSHVYWYRQLPEEGLKFMVYLQKENIIDESGMPKERFSAEFPKEGPSILRIQQVVRGDSAAYFCASSPVGSQGNGYTFGSGTRLTVV.

This clone has only one observation. The V and J genes are TRBV27 and TRBJ2-6; D not resolved. V shed 0 bases and J shed 0 bases, with 18 bases lying between them. The CDR3 has 20 residues. In germline, CDR1 is MNHEY, CDR2 SMNVEV (reference sequence). CDR3: CASSLSPDPGHLSGANVLTF. The CDR3 bases are TGTGCCAGCAGTTTATCCCCCGACCCCGGTCACCTCTCTGGGGCCAACGTCCTGACTTTC.